The rows below give T cell receptor beta chains drawn from one sample of a study of metastatic and nonmetastatic thyroid tumors. TCRdb redid the clone calls on the PCR reads using MiXCR. The data contain approximately 90,000 clones, about 12% of them singletons. The specimen was blood. Receptors were obtained from a female donor with papillary thyroid cancer or a benign thyroid nodule (not recorded which). Some clones in this sample may be carry-over from other donors' samples. Each CDR3 is given with its conserved first and last residue. The D gene is left open where the match is weak. Some rows mark clone size as missing; the rest say once, few, many or name a class of expanded clone.

v_gene,d_gene,j_gene,abundance,CDR3aa,CDR3nt
TRBV6-2/TRBV6-3,.,TRBJ2-1,many,CAGGTSIYGHEQFF,TGTGCCGGCGGGACCTCCATCTATGGCCATGAGCAGTTCTTC
TRBV2,TRBD2,TRBJ2-1,many,CASIRAGLGEQFF,TGTGCCAGCATCCGAGCGGGATTGGGGGAGCAGTTCTTC
TRBV11-3,.,TRBJ2-7,many,CASSTPLVDSQISYEQYF,TGTGCCAGCAGCACACCCCTGGTTGACAGTCAAATCTCCTACGAGCAGTACTTC
TRBV30,TRBD1,TRBJ1-3,many,CAWSQTGGVGNTIYF,TGTGCCTGGAGCCAAACAGGGGGCGTCGGAAACACCATATATTTT
TRBV4-1,.,TRBJ2-3,.,CASSQEEVVPEQYF,TGCGCCAGCAGCCAAGAAGAGGTAGTACCCGAGCAGTATTTT
TRBV20-1,TRBD2,TRBJ2-7,many,CSALAGSGLAGTSSYEQYF,TGCAGTGCCCTAGCGGGTTCTGGCCTAGCGGGTACCAGCTCCTACGAGCAGTACTTC
TRBV20-1,.,TRBJ2-7,many,CSASLDSSYEQYF,TGCAGTGCTAGTCTGGACAGTTCCTACGAGCAGTACTTC
TRBV11-2,.,TRBJ2-2,many,CASSLNGGGNTGELFF,TGTGCCAGCAGCTTGAATGGGGGAGGGAACACCGGGGAGCTGTTTTTT
TRBV28,TRBD1,TRBJ2-7,many,CASRGQVPRPSYEQYF,TGTGCCAGCAGGGGACAGGTCCCTCGGCCGTCCTACGAGCAGTACTTC
TRBV20-1,TRBD2,TRBJ2-7,many,CSATGGLADYEQYF,TGCAGTGCAACGGGAGGACTAGCGGACTACGAGCAGTACTTC
TRBV18,.,TRBJ1-2,many,CASSQSRDIYGYTF,TGTGCCAGCTCCCAGTCCCGGGACATTTATGGCTACACCTTC
TRBV11-2,.,TRBJ1-2,.,CASSLGAGCSGGGYTF,TGTGCCAGCAGCTTAGGGGCAGGGTGCAGCGGGGGGGGCTACACCTTC
TRBV4-1,TRBD1,TRBJ2-7,many,CASSKEGTGDNEQYF,TGCGCCAGCAGCAAAGAAGGGACAGGGGACAACGAGCAGTACTTC
TRBV6-1,.,TRBJ2-7,many,CASSEEPNHGSREQYF,TGTGCCAGCAGTGAAGAACCTAATCACGGGTCCCGCGAGCAGTACTTC
TRBV12-3/TRBV12-4,.,TRBJ1-2,many,CASSRVDLGHGYTF,TGTGCCAGCAGTCGGGTCGACCTTGGCCATGGCTACACCTTC
TRBV5-1,.,TRBJ2-7,many,CASSLVEGHEQYF,TGCGCCAGCAGCTTGGTCGAGGGCCACGAGCAGTACTTC
TRBV25-1,TRBD1,TRBJ2-5,many,CASRKGFGQGQETQYF,TGTGCCAGCAGGAAGGGCTTTGGACAGGGACAAGAGACCCAGTACTTC
TRBV3-1,.,TRBJ1-6,.,CASSQEYGTLHF,TGTGCCAGCAGCCAAGAGTATGGGACCCTCCACTTT
TRBV27,.,TRBJ2-3,many,CASSRGDFTDTQYF,TGTGCCAGCAGTCGTGGGGATTTCACAGATACGCAGTATTTT
TRBV20-1,.,TRBJ2-7,many,CSASRRAYEQYF,TGCAGTGCTAGTAGACGAGCCTACGAGCAGTACTTC
TRBV5-6,TRBD1,TRBJ1-1,.,CASSFRTGSTEAFF,TGTGCCAGCAGCTTCCGGACAGGGTCCACTGAAGCTTTCTTT
TRBV12-3/TRBV12-4,.,TRBJ2-1,many,CASRIQTSGEQFF,TGTGCCAGCAGGATCCAGACCTCGGGTGAGCAGTTCTTC
TRBV5-4,.,TRBJ2-1,many,CASSLGEDEQFF,TGTGCCAGCAGCTTAGGAGAAGATGAGCAGTTCTTC
TRBV18,TRBD1,TRBJ2-7,many,CASSPYRHPGQGGTAYEQYF,TGTGCCAGCTCACCGTATCGTCACCCGGGACAGGGGGGTACAGCCTACGAGCAGTACTTC
TRBV30,TRBD2,TRBJ2-1,.,CAWSPRGRLSNEQFF,TGTGCCTGGAGCCCACGCGGGAGGTTATCTAATGAGCAGTTCTTC
TRBV28,.,TRBJ1-6,many,CASSLILKGPDSPLHF,TGTGCCAGCAGTTTGATTTTGAAGGGGCCTGATTCACCCCTCCACTTT
TRBV5-6,.,TRBJ1-4,.,CASSLDLADNEKLFF,TGTGCCAGCAGCTTGGACTTGGCGGATAATGAAAAACTGTTTTTT
TRBV7-3,TRBD1,TRBJ1-6,many,CASSPRTGAIDNSPLHF,TGTGCCAGCAGCCCACGGACAGGGGCCATCGATAATTCACCCCTCCACTTT
TRBV4-1,.,TRBJ1-5,many,CASSQQWVSPQHF,TGCGCCAGCAGCCAACAATGGGTATCGCCCCAGCATTTT
TRBV2,.,TRBJ1-4,many,CASMNEKLFF,TGTGCCAGCATGAATGAAAAACTGTTTTTT
TRBV6-1,TRBD1,TRBJ1-2,many,CASSDGTGYPTF,TGTGCCAGCAGTGACGGGACAGGGTATCCCACCTTC
TRBV6-2/TRBV6-3,TRBD1,TRBJ1-2,many,CASRQTGASYGYTF,TGTGCCAGCAGACAGACAGGGGCGTCCTATGGCTACACCTTC
TRBV9,.,TRBJ2-6,many,CASRRTDGANVLTF,TGTGCCAGCAGACGGACCGATGGGGCCAACGTCCTGACTTTC